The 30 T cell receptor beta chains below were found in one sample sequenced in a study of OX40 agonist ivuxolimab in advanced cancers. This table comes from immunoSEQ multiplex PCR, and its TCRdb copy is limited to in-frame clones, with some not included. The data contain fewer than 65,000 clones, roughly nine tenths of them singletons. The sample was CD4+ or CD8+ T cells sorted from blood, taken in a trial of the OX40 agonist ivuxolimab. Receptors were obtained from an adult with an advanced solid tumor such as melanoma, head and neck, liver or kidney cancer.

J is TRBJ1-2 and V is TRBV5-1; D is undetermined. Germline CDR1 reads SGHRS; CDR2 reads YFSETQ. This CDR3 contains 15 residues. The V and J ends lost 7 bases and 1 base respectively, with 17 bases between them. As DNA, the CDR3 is TGCGCCAGCCGATGGGCAGGTCTGAATAACTATGGCTACACCTTC. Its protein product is CASRWAGLNNYGYTF.

The CDR3 sequence: CASSLYRGRYGYTF. CDR3 DNA: TGTGCCAGCAGTTTGTACAGGGGAAGGTATGGCTACACCTTC. The rearrangement joins TRBV28 to TRBJ1-2, with 7 nucleotides matching TRBD1. The V segment lost 3 bases and the J segment 5 bases; nucleotides outside the gene matches: 6. CDR3 size: 14 residues. Germline lookup yields CDR1 MDHEN and CDR2 SYDVKM.

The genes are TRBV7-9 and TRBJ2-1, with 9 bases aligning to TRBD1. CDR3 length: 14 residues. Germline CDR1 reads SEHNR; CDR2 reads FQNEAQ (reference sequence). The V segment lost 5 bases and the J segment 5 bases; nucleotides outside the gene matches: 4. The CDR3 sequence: CASSPGQGNNEQFF. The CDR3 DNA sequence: TGTGCCAGCAGCCCGGGACAGGGAAACAATGAGCAGTTCTTC.

The CDR3 region is CASSLAMLGQIFYGYTF. Here the CDR3 DNA reads TGTGCCAGCAGCTTGGCCATGCTAGGACAGATTTTCTATGGCTACACCTTC. The rearrangement joins TRBV5-5 to TRBJ1-2; possible D gene TRBD1, 6 bases. The V gene's germline CDR1 is SGHKS and CDR2 YYEKEE (reference sequence). Trimming shortened V by 0 bases and J by 4 bases, and 19 bases separated the two germline ends. CDR3 length: 17 residues.

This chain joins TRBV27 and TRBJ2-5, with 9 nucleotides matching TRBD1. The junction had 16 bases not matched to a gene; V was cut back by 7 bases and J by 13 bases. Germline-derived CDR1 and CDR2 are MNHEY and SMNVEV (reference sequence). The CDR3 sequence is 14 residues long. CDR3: CASTTPGTGSNLYF. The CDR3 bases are TGTGCCAGCACCACACCCGGGACAGGGTCAAATCTGTACTTC.

The DNA for the CDR3 is TGCGCCAGCAGCTACAACTACAATGAGCAGTTCTTC. This translates into CASSYNYNEQFF. The chain carries TRBV5-1 and TRBJ2-1; no clear D gene. With 3 bases removed from V and 3 bases from J, the gap between germline ends came to 4 bases. This CDR3 region has 12 residues. From germline, CDR1 is SGHRS and CDR2 YFSETQ.

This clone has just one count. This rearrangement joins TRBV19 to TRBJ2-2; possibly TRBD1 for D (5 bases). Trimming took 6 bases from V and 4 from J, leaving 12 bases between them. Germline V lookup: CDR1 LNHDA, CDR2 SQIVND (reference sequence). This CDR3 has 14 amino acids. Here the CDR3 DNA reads TGTGCCAGTAGGGTAGGGGAAACCACCGGGGAGCTGTTTTTT. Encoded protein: CASRVGETTGELFF.

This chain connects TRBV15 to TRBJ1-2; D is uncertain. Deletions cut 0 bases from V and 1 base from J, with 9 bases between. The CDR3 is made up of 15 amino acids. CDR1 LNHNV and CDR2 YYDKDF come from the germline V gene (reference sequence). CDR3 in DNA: TGTGCCACCAGCAGAGATAGAGGCCTTAACTATGGCTACACCTTC. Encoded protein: CATSRDRGLNYGYTF.

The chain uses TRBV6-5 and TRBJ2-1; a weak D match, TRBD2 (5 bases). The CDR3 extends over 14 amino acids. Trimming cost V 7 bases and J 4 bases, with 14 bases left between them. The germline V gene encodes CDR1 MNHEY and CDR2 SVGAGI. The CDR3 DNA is TGTGCCAGCATGAGGGCATGGGGTTACAATGAGCAGTTCTTC. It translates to CASMRAWGYNEQFF.

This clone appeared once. The chain's CDR3 is CASSPGLAGGDNEQFF. DNA of the CDR3: TGTGCCAGCTCACCAGGACTAGCGGGGGGGGACAATGAGCAGTTCTTC. The V call is TRBV18, the J call TRBJ2-1, with TRBD2 matching 15 bases. The V segment lost 2 bases and the J segment 5 bases; nucleotides outside the gene matches: 1. The CDR3 consists of 16 residues. Germline V gene data show CDR1 as KGHSH and CDR2 as LQKENI.

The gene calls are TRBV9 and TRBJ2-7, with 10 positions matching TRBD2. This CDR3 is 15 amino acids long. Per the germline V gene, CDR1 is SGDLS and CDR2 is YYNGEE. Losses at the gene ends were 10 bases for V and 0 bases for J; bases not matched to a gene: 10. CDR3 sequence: CAGERGGWISYEQYF. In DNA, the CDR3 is TGTGCCGGGGAGCGGGGGGGCTGGATCTCCTACGAGCAGTACTTC.

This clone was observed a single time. The CDR3 coding sequence is TGTGCCAGCAGCGCCCCCCTCGCGGGAGGGCCCATCGTAGAGACCCAGTACTTC. Amino acids: CASSAPLAGGPIVETQYF. J is TRBJ2-5 and V is TRBV7-9, with TRBD2 identical over 9 bases. This CDR3 region has 18 residues. CDR1 and CDR2 (germline): SEHNR, FQNEAQ (reference sequence). V was clipped by 5 bases and J by 4 bases; unmatched bases: 17.

The CDR3 nucleotides are TGCAGCGTTCAAGGACAGAAGACCTCCTACGAGCAGTACTTC. Protein product: CSVQGQKTSYEQYF. The chain combines TRBV29-1 with TRBJ2-7; a weak D match, TRBD1 (6 bases). With 5 bases removed from V and 0 bases from J, the gap between germline ends came to 14 bases. The germline gives CDR1 SQVTM, CDR2 ANQGSEA. The length of the CDR3 is 14 residues.

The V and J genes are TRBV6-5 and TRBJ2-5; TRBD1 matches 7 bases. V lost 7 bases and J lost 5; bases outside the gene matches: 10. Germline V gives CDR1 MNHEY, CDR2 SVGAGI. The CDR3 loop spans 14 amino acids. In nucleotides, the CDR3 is TGTGCCAGCAATAACAGGGGTCCCCAGGAGACCCAGTACTTC. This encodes CASNNRGPQETQYF.

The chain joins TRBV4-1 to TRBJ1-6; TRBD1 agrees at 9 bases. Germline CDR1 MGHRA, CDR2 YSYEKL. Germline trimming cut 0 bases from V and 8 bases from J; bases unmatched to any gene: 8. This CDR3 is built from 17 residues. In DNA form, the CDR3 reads TGCGCCAGCAGCCAAGATGGAAGGGGGACAGGGTATTCACCCCTCCACTTT. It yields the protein CASSQDGRGTGYSPLHF.

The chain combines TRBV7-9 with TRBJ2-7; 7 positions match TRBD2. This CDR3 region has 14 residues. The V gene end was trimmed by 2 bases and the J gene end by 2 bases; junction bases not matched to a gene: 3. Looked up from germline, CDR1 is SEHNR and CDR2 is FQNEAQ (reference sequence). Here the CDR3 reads CASSLTSVTYEQYF. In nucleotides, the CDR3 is TGTGCCAGCAGCTTAACTAGCGTAACCTACGAGCAGTACTTC.

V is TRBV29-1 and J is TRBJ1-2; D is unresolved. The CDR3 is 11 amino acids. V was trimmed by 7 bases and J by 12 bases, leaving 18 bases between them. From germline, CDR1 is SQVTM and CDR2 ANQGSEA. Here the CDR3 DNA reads TGCAGCGCCGGGGATGACCGGCCCCACACCTTC. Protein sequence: CSAGDDRPHTF.

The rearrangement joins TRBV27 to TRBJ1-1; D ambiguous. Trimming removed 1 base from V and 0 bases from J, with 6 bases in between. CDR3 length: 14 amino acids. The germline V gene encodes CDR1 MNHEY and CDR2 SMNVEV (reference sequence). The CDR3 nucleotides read TGTGCCAGCAGTTTATTAGGGCTGAACACTGAAGCTTTCTTT. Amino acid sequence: CASSLLGLNTEAFF.

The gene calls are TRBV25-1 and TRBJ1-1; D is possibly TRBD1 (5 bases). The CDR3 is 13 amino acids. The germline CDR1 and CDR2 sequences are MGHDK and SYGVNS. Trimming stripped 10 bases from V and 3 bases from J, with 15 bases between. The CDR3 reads CATWGVGDTEAFF. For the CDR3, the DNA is TGTGCCACCTGGGGGGTAGGGGACACTGAAGCTTTCTTT.

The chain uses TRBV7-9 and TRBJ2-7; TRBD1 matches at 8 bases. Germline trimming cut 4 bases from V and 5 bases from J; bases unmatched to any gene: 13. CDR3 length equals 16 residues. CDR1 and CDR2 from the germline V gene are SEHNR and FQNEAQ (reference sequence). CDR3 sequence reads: CASSSLRGRSIHEQYF. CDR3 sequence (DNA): TGTGCCAGCAGCTCCCTCAGGGGGCGAAGTATCCACGAGCAGTACTTC.

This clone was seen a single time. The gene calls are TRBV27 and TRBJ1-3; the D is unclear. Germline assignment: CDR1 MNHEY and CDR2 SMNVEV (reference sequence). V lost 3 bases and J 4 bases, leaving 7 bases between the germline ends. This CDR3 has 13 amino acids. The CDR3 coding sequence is TGTGCCAGCAGTTTGGTGGACGGAAACACCATATATTTT. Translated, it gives CASSLVDGNTIYF.

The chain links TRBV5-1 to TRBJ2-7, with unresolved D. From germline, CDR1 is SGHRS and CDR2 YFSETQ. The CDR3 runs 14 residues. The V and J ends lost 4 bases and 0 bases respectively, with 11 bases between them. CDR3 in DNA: TGCGCCAGCAGCCGGTCTCAGACCTCCTACGAGCAGTACTTC. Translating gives CASSRSQTSYEQYF.

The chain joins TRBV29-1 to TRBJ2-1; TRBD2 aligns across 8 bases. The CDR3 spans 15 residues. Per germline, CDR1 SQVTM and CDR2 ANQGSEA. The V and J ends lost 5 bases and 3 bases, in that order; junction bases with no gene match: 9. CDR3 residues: CSVTGVAGYYNEQFF. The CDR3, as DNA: TGCAGCGTTACGGGGGTAGCGGGATACTACAATGAGCAGTTCTTC.

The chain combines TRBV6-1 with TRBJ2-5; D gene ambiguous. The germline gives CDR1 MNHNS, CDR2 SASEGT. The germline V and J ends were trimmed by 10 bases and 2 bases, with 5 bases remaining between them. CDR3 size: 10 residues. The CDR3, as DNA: TGTGCCACCAAACAAGAGACCCAGTACTTC. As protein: CATKQETQYF.

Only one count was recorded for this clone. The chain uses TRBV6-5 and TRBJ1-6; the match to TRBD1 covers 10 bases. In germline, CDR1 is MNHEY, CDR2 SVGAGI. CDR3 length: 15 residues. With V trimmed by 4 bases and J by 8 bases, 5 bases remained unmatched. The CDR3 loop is CASSLGQGDYSPLHF. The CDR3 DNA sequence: TGTGCCAGCAGTTTAGGACAGGGGGATTATTCACCCCTCCACTTT.

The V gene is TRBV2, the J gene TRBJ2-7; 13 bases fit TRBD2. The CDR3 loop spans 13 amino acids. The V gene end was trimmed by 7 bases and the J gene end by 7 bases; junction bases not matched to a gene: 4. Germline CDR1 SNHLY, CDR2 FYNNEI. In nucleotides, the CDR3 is TGTGCCAGCACCCGGACTAGCGGGAGTGAGCAGTACTTC. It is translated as CASTRTSGSEQYF.

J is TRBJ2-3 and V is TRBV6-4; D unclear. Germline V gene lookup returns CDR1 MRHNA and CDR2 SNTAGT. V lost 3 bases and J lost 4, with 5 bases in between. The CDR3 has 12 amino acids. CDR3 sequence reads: CASSERADTQYF. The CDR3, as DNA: TGTGCCAGCAGTGAAAGGGCAGATACGCAGTATTTT.

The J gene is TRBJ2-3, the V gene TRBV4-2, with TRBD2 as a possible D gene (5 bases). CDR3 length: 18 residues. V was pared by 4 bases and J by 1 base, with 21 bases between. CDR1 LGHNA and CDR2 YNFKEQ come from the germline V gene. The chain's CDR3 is CASSRGFGGAEGTDTQYF. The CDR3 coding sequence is TGTGCCAGCAGCCGAGGTTTCGGAGGAGCGGAGGGCACAGATACGCAGTATTTT.

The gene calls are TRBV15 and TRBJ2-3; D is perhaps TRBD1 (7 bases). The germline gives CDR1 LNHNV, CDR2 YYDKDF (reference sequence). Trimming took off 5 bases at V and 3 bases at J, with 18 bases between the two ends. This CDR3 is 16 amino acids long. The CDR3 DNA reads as TGTGCCACCAGCTTTCGACAGGGAGGTATTACAGATACGCAGTATTTT. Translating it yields CATSFRQGGITDTQYF.

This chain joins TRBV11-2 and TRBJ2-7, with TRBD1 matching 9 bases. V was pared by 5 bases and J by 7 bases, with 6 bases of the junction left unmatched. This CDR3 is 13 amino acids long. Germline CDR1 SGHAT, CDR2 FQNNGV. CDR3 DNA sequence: TGTGCCAGCAGCGCTGACAGGGGGGGAGAGCAGTACTTC. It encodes CASSADRGGEQYF. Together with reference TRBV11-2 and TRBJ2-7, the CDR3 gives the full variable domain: EAGVAQSPRYKIIEKRQSVAFWCNPISGHATLYWYQQILGQGPKLLIQFQNNGVVDDSQLPKDRFSAERLKGVDSTLKIQPAKLEDSAVYLCASSADRGGEQYFGPGTRLTVT.